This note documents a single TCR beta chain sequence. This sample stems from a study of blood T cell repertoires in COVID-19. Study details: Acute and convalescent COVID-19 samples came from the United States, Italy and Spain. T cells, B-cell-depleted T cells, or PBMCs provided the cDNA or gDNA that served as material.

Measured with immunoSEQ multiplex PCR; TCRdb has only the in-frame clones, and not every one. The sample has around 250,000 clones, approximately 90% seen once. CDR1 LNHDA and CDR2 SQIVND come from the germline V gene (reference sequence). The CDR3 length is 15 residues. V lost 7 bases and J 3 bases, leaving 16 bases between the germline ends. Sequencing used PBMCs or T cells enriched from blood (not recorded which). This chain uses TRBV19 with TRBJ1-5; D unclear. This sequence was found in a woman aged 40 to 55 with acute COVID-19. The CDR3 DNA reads TGTGCCAGTATGGCCACAGCTCTTAACAATCAGCCCCAGCATTTT. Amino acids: CASMATALNNQPQHF.